The clone carrying this T cell receptor beta chain was recorded a few times. Its antigen is not identified. The data stem from a study of T cells in Graves' hyperthyroidism and ophthalmopathy. The CDR3 sequence is 14 residues long. V dropped 5 bases and J dropped 5; count of bases not matched to a gene: 5. From germline, CDR1 is LNHDA and CDR2 SQIVND (reference sequence). Subjects with ophthalmopathy showed a Clinical Activity Score no lower than 3, a NOSPECS grade no lower than 4, and a duration shorter than 3 months. Diagnosing involved the use of clinical symptoms, serum thyroxine and TRAb, thyroid ultrasound and orbital computed tomography. Regions amplified from RNA transcripts were the TCR beta CDR3 regions. First-round RT-PCR with HTBI primers amplified the TCR CDR3 region. One entry per CDR3 protein, called by TCRdb with MiXCR from the multiplex PCR reads. Of 450,000 to 600,000 distinct CDR3 sequences listed, about 20% were seen once; the top ten hold about 45%.

Whole-study results and caveats: In blood, most of the thyroid clonotypes expanded above 0.001 were also present. A model built on 13 V-J features separated ophthalmopathy from stable hyperthyroidism.

This TCR came from a middle-aged man with Graves' ophthalmopathy. The sample taken for sequencing was blood. The chain has TRBV19 and TRBJ2-5, with TRBD2 identical over 10 bases. For the CDR3, the DNA is TGTGCCAGTAGTGGGACTAGCGAGGTGGAGACCCAGTACTTC. This translates into CASSGTSEVETQYF.